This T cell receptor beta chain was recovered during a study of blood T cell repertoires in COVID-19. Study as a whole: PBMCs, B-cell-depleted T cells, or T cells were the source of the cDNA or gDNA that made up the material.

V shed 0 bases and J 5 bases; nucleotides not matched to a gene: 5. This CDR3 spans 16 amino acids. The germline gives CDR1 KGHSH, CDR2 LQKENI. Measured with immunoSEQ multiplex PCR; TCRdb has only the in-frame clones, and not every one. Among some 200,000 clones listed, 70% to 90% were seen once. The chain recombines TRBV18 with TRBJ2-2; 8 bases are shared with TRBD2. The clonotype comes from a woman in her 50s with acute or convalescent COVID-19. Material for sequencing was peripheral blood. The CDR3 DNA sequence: TGTGCCAGCTCACCACCTGGCGGGGGGTCGACCGGGGAGCTGTTTTTT. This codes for CASSPPGGGSTGELFF.